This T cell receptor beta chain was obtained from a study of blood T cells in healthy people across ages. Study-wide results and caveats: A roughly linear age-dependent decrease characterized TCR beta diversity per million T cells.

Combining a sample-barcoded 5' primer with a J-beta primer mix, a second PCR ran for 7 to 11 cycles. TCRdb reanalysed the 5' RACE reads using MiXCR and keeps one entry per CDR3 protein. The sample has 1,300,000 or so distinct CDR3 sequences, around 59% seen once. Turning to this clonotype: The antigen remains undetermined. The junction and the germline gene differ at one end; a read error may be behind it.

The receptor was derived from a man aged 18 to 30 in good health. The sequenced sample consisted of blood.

CDR3 bases: TGTGCCAGCAGTGAAGCGCGGCAGGGGAACGGCTATGACTACACCTTC. Translating gives CASSEARQGNGYDYTF. The chain combines TRBV6-1 with TRBJ1-2, with D possibly matching TRBD1 (6 bases). The CDR3 has 16 amino acids. Germline V lookup: CDR1 MNHNS, CDR2 SASEGT.